Each of the 21 T cell receptor beta chains below was sequenced from the same sample in a study of T cells expressing NK-cell markers. TCRdb re-called the 5' RACE reads; one entry per CDR3 protein, DNA not given. Its table lists about 380,000 distinct CDR3 sequences. The sample comprised blood T cells: a sorted CD56 or NKG2C T cell subset, CD4+ or CD8+ T cells, or bulk PBMC T cells (not recorded which). All receptors derive from a man aged 18 to 69 in good health.

This chain links TRBV19 with TRBJ2-7; TCRdb calls TRBD1, which cannot be checked without DNA. CDR3 length: 14 residues. From germline, CDR1 is LNHDA and CDR2 SQIVND (reference sequence). CDR3 sequence reads: CASSIEDRFYEQYF.

The CDR3 protein is CSASGGALNEQFF. The gene calls are TRBV20-1 and TRBJ2-1; the D gene TCRdb calls, TRBD1, cannot be checked with no DNA. CDR3 size: 13 residues. Germline CDR1 reads DFQATT; CDR2 reads SNEGSKA (reference sequence).

The chain has TRBV12-3 or TRBV12-4 and TRBJ1-2. CDR3 length: 14 amino acids. The chain's CDR3 is CASSFEAGYYGYTF.

The rearrangement joins TRBV2 to TRBJ2-7. Germline V gene lookup returns CDR1 SNHLY and CDR2 FYNNEI. The CDR3 consists of 13 residues. CDR3 residues: CASSRWPGYEQYF.

J is TRBJ2-2 and V is TRBV28; TCRdb proposes TRBD1, but this gene call is untestable without DNA. This CDR3 is built from 19 residues. CDR1 is MDHEN and CDR2 is SYDVKM in the germline V gene. The CDR3 reads CASSSFGGQGARSIGELFF.

The rearrangement links TRBV2 to TRBJ2-1. Germline lookup yields CDR1 SNHLY and CDR2 FYNNEI. CDR3 length: 13 residues. This chain's CDR3 is CATKPGLLNEQFF.

The rearrangement uses TRBV6-1 and TRBJ2-5; TCRdb designates TRBD1, a call that cannot be tested without DNA. Germline CDR1 reads MNHNS; CDR2 reads SASEGT. The CDR3 runs 14 residues. CDR3 loop: CASRSQGRQETQYF.

The chain is built from TRBV12-3 or TRBV12-4 and TRBJ1-1; TCRdb selects TRBD1, and the lack of DNA leaves this call unchecked. The CDR3 is 15 residues long. The CDR3 protein is CASSADRGEDTEAFF.

J is TRBJ2-1 and V is TRBV19; TCRdb's D call, TRBD2, is unchecked because there is no DNA. Per the germline V gene, CDR1 is LNHDA and CDR2 is SQIVND (reference sequence). This CDR3 has 16 residues. The CDR3 reads CASSMMTSGPYNEQFF.

V is TRBV7-2 and J is TRBJ2-5. Germline-derived CDR1 and CDR2 are SGHTA and FQGNSA. The CDR3 sequence is 13 residues long. CDR3 residues: CASSRGQTETQYF. Full variable domain (missing parts from reference TRBV7-2 and TRBJ2-5): GAGVSQSPSNKVTEKGKDVELRCDPISGHTALYWYRQSLGQGLEFLIYFQGNSAPDKSGLPSDRFSAERTGGSVSTLTIQRTQQEDSAVYLCASSRGQTETQYFGPGTRLLVL.

This sequence joins TRBV25-1 and TRBJ1-2; lacking DNA, the TRBD1 call made by TCRdb goes unchecked. The V gene's germline CDR1 is MGHDK and CDR2 SYGVNS. The CDR3 has 15 residues. The CDR3 loop is CASSDSRDRVTGYTF.

The chain combines TRBV10-3 with TRBJ2-1; TCRdb reports TRBD1, a call that lacks DNA to check it against. Germline CDR1 is ENHRY and CDR2 is SYGVKD. The CDR3 has 15 residues. The CDR3 is CAIRAADRGRSVQFF.

V is TRBV7-9 and J is TRBJ1-2; lacking DNA, the TRBD1 call made by TCRdb goes unchecked. The CDR3 contains 15 residues. Germline-derived CDR1 and CDR2 are SEHNR and FQNEAQ (reference sequence). The CDR3: CASSSNRGLNYGYTF.

The chain uses TRBV2 and TRBJ1-6. This CDR3 region has 16 residues. Germline values: CDR1 SNHLY, CDR2 FYNNEI. The CDR3 spells CASRAPGSPMNSPLHF.

This chain uses TRBV6-5 with TRBJ2-4. This CDR3 is 15 amino acids long. Germline V gene sequence: CDR1 MNHEY, CDR2 SVGAGI. CDR3 in amino acids: CASSYVASTENIQYF.

The CDR3 spells CAWSVIAGGFGEQFF. The chain couples TRBV30 to TRBJ2-1; TCRdb lists TRBD2, though no DNA is available to test this call. Germline V gene sequence: CDR1 GTSNPN, CDR2 SVGIG (reference sequence). The CDR3 is made up of 15 amino acids. The full variable domain, its missing parts supplied by reference TRBV30 and TRBJ2-1, is SQTIHQWPATLVQPVGSPLSLECTVEGTSNPNLYWYRQAAGRGLQLLFYSVGIGQISSEVPQNLSASRPQDRQFILSSKKLLLSDSGFYLCAWSVIAGGFGEQFFGPGTRLTVL.

This chain joins TRBV2 and TRBJ2-6; TCRdb's D call, TRBD1, is unchecked because there is no DNA. CDR1 is SNHLY and CDR2 is FYNNEI in the germline V gene. This CDR3 contains 15 residues. The CDR3 region is CASGGQGSGANVLTF.

Here the CDR3 reads CATSRPRTGGDTEAFF. The chain employs TRBV15 and TRBJ1-1; checking the TCRdb D call of TRBD1 is not possible without DNA. Germline V CDR1 and CDR2: LNHNV, YYDKDF (reference sequence). The CDR3 length is 16 residues. The whole variable domain, remainder taken from reference TRBV15 and TRBJ1-1, is DAMVIQNPRYQVTQFGKPVTLSCSQTLNHNVMYWYQQKSSQAPKLLFHYYDKDFNNEADTPDNFQSRRPNTSFCFLDIRSPGLGDTAMYLCATSRPRTGGDTEAFFGQGTRLTVV.

The chain recombines TRBV29-1 with TRBJ1-2. There are 17 residues in the CDR3. Per the germline V gene, CDR1 is SQVTM and CDR2 is ANQGSEA. CDR3 sequence: CSVDWDSSYRANYGYTF.

The chain joins TRBV7-2 to TRBJ2-3; absent DNA, TCRdb's TRBD2 call cannot be checked. This CDR3 comprises 14 residues. CDR1 is SGHTA and CDR2 is FQGNSA in the germline V gene. CDR3 in amino acids: CASSSPTSFGTQYF.

The chain uses TRBV27 and TRBJ2-3. Per the germline V gene, CDR1 is MNHEY and CDR2 is SMNVEV (reference sequence). The CDR3 is 14 amino acids. The CDR3 here is CASPVGKRTDTQYF.